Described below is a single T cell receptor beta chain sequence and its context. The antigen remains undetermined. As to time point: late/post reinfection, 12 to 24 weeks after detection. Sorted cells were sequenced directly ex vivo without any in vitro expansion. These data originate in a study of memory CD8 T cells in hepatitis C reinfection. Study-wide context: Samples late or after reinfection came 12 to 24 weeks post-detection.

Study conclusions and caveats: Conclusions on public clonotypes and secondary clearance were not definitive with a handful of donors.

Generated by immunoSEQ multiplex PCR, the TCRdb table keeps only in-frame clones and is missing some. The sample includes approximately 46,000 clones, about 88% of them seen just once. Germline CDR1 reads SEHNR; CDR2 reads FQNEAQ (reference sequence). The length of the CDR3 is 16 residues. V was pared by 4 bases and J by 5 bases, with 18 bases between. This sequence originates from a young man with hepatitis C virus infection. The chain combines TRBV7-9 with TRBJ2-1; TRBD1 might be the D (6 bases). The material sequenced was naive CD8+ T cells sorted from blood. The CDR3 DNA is TGTGCCAGCAGCTCACCAAATCCGGGACACAACAATGAGCAGTTCTTC. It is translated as CASSSPNPGHNNEQFF.